This TCR beta chain was captured by sequencing in a study of long-term antiretroviral therapy in people with HIV. Study-level findings and limits: ART adherence, viral resistance and therapy changes went undocumented. Controls showed broader CDR3 length ranges than did the HIV repertoires. The repertoire was dominated at all time points by clones expanded before ART.

Sequencing used immunoSEQ v3.0 at survey level. Generated by immunoSEQ multiplex PCR, the TCRdb table keeps only in-frame clones and is missing some. The data contain 20,000 to 30,000 clones, about 87% of them singletons. Concerning this clone itself: The antigen remains unidentified.

Before DNA extraction, roughly 0.85-10 million cryopreserved PBMC were held in the samples. The CDR3 is made up of 15 amino acids. CDR1 and CDR2 (germline): WNHNN, SYGVQD (reference sequence). Trimming stripped 0 bases from V and 3 bases from J, with 11 bases between. The V call is TRBV10-1, the J call TRBJ2-5, with no clear D. The input for sequencing was unsorted PBMCs, taken 1.8 years before starting antiretroviral therapy. The clonotype was recovered from a man in his forties or fifties with HIV. For the CDR3, the DNA is TGCGCCAGCAGTGAGTCTGGTAGCAGCGAAGAGACCCAGTACTTC. It translates to CASSESGSSEETQYF.